Below are 22 T cell receptor beta chains sequenced from a single sample in a study of T cell responses to AZD1222 COVID-19 vaccine. Some clones are missing from TCRdb's copy, which holds only in-frame ones; the method was immunoSEQ multiplex PCR. The table shows some 200,000 clones, with about nine tenths occurring only once. The sequenced sample was peripheral blood, obtained 28 days after the second AZD1222 dose. These receptors originate from an adult who received the AZD1222 COVID-19 vaccine.

The rearrangement links TRBV6-5 to TRBJ2-2, with a weak D call TRBD2 (6 bases). The CDR3 covers 14 residues. Germline V gene lookup returns CDR1 MNHEY and CDR2 SVGAGI. Trimming stripped 6 bases from V and 5 bases from J, with 13 bases between. This chain's CDR3 is CASRYNGRTGELFF. The CDR3 bases are TGTGCCAGCAGGTACAATGGGAGGACCGGGGAGCTGTTTTTT.

J is TRBJ2-7 and V is TRBV19, with 10 bases matching TRBD1. Looked up from germline, CDR1 is LNHDA and CDR2 is SQIVND (reference sequence). The CDR3 has 15 residues. Trimming at V came to 0 bases and at J to 6 bases, leaving 5 bases not matched to a gene. CDR3 loop: CASSIEGTGVAEQYF. CDR3 nucleotides: TGTGCCAGTAGTATAGAGGGGACAGGGGTGGCCGAGCAGTACTTC.

The rearrangement uses TRBV3-1 (or the pseudogene TRBV3-2) and TRBJ2-7, with 8 nucleotides matching TRBD2. Germline CDR1 and CDR2: LGHDT and YNNKEL (reference sequence). The V and J ends lost 3 bases and 5 bases, in that order; junction bases with no gene match: 6. The CDR3 covers 14 residues. The CDR3 reads CASSQGFSGNEQYF. CDR3 nucleotide sequence: TGTGCCAGCAGCCAGGGTTTTAGCGGGAACGAGCAGTACTTC.

The chain combines TRBV20-1 with TRBJ2-1; D is possibly TRBD2 (7 bases). CDR1 is DFQATT and CDR2 is SNEGSKA in the germline V gene (reference sequence). V lost 3 bases, J lost 6 bases, and 15 bases lay in between. This CDR3 is 14 amino acids long. CDR3 coding DNA: TGCAGTGCTAGTTTGGGGAGGGGGAGCAATGAGCAGTTCTTC. Encoded protein: CSASLGRGSNEQFF.

The chain recombines TRBV3-1 (or the pseudogene TRBV3-2) with TRBJ2-2, with D perhaps TRBD2 (6 bases). CDR1 LGHDT and CDR2 YNNKEL come from the germline V gene (reference sequence). The CDR3 has 17 amino acids. V gave up 2 bases and J gave up 0 bases, with 13 bases separating them. The CDR3 protein is CASSQWAGTSNTGELFF. The CDR3 DNA sequence: TGTGCCAGCAGCCAATGGGCCGGGACTTCGAACACCGGGGAGCTGTTTTTT.

This chain links TRBV2 with TRBJ1-2; 8 bases line up with TRBD1. The CDR3 sequence is 15 residues long. In germline, CDR1 is SNHLY, CDR2 FYNNEI. The V segment lost 5 bases and the J segment 6 bases; nucleotides outside the gene matches: 11. In nucleotides, the CDR3 is TGTGCCAGCAGTCTGCGGACAGGGAATACGGATGGCTACACCTTC. Translation: CASSLRTGNTDGYTF. Filled out from reference TRBV2 and TRBJ1-2, the complete variable domain reads EPEVTQTPSHQVTQMGQEVILRCVPISNHLYFYWYRQILGQKVEFLVSFYNNEISEKSEIFDDQFSVERPDGSNFTLKIRSTKLEDSAMYFCASSLRTGNTDGYTFGSGTRLTVV.

This sequence joins TRBV9 and TRBJ2-1, with D uncertain. V lost 3 bases to trimming and J lost 2 bases, with 12 bases between them. This CDR3 spans 15 amino acids. Germline CDR1 is SGDLS and CDR2 is YYNGEE. The CDR3 nucleotides read TGTGCCAGCAGCGCCCAAAGCGTCCCCTACAATGAGCAGTTCTTC. This codes for CASSAQSVPYNEQFF.

This clone was counted once. The chain employs TRBV5-4 and TRBJ2-1; 8 bases align to TRBD2. V gave up 2 bases and J gave up 8 bases; unmatched junction bases: 9. Germline loops: CDR1 SGHNT, CDR2 YYREEE (reference sequence). The CDR3 totals 15 residues. CDR3 residues: CASSFSGLGIDEQFF. CDR3 sequence (DNA): TGTGCCAGCAGCTTCTCGGGACTAGGGATCGATGAGCAGTTCTTC. The full variable domain, with the rest looked up from reference TRBV5-4 and TRBJ2-1, is ETGVTQSPTHLIKTRGQQVTLRCSSQSGHNTVSWYQQALGQGPQFIFQYYREEENGRGNFPPRFSGLQFPNYSSELNVNALELDDSALYLCASSFSGLGIDEQFFGPGTRLTVL.

The chain couples TRBV7-2 to TRBJ2-6, with 8 bases aligning to TRBD1. The junction had 10 bases not matched to a gene; V was cut back by 9 bases and J by 3 bases. The CDR3 has 16 amino acids. CDR1 and CDR2 (germline): SGHTA, FQGNSA. The CDR3 nucleotides read TGTGCCAGTACCCGGACAGGGCGATATGGGGCCAACGTCCTGACTTTC. Translated, it gives CASTRTGRYGANVLTF.

This sequence joins TRBV2 and TRBJ1-5; 7 bases line up with TRBD1. Trimming took 8 bases from V and 3 from J; bases not matched to a gene: 10. This CDR3 has 15 residues. Germline CDR1 and CDR2: SNHLY and FYNNEI. This CDR3 reads CASRWDRQTNQPQHF. CDR3 nucleotide sequence: TGTGCCAGCCGATGGGACAGACAGACCAATCAGCCCCAGCATTTT.

The chain carries TRBV30 and TRBJ2-2; D is unclear. V lost 1 base and J 1 base, leaving 4 bases between the germline ends. The germline V gene encodes CDR1 GTSNPN and CDR2 SVGIG (reference sequence). This CDR3 is built from 13 residues. As DNA, the CDR3 is TGTGCCTGGAGTGCTGGGAACACCGGGGAGCTGTTTTTT. Its protein product is CAWSAGNTGELFF.

The rearrangement joins TRBV7-3 to TRBJ1-1, with a possible D match to TRBD1 (5 bases). Germline lookup yields CDR1 SGHTA and CDR2 FQGTGA. This CDR3 is built from 14 residues. V lost 6 bases and J lost 1, with 12 bases in between. The CDR3 reads CASSPDGANTEAFF. DNA for the CDR3: TGTGCCAGCAGTCCCGACGGGGCGAACACTGAAGCTTTCTTT.

The chain joins TRBV9 to TRBJ2-1, with 7 bases lining up with TRBD1. CDR1 is SGDLS, CDR2 YYNGEE, per germline. This CDR3 has 15 residues. V shed 0 bases and J 5 bases; nucleotides not matched to a gene: 5. The CDR3 coding sequence is TGTGCCAGCAGCGTAGGAGGGGGCGCGAACAATGAGCAGTTCTTC. It encodes CASSVGGGANNEQFF. The full variable domain, its missing parts supplied by reference TRBV9 and TRBJ2-1, is DSGVTQTPKHLITATGQRVTLRCSPRSGDLSVYWYQQSLDQGLQFLIQYYNGEERAKGNILERFSAQQFPDLHSELNLSSLELGDSALYFCASSVGGGANNEQFFGPGTRLTVL.

V gene TRBV7-9 combines with J gene TRBJ1-1; 10 bases line up with TRBD1. Germline V CDR1 and CDR2: SEHNR, FQNEAQ (reference sequence). CDR3 length: 15 amino acids. Trimming at V came to 5 bases and at J to 5 bases, leaving 8 bases not matched to a gene. The CDR3, as DNA: TGTGCCAGCAGCCCGCGGACAGGGGGAGGTACTGAAGCTTTCTTT. As protein: CASSPRTGGGTEAFF.

The chain combines TRBV28 with TRBJ1-2, with a weak D call TRBD1 (5 bases). The CDR3 sequence is 15 residues long. The V and J ends lost 2 bases and 7 bases respectively, with 17 bases between them. CDR1 is MDHEN and CDR2 is SYDVKM in the germline V gene. The CDR3 region is CASSLIVSGQGGYTF. The CDR3 region has the DNA TGTGCCAGCAGTTTAATAGTATCGGGGCAGGGTGGCTACACCTTC.

J is TRBJ1-1 and V is TRBV29-1, with TRBD1 as a possible D gene (6 bases). This CDR3 is 13 amino acids long. Between the trimmed V and J ends, which lost 4 bases and 3 bases, there was a span of 12 bases. Germline values: CDR1 SQVTM, CDR2 ANQGSEA. This CDR3 is CSVVTGQDTEAFF. The DNA of the CDR3 is TGCAGCGTTGTGACAGGCCAGGACACTGAAGCTTTCTTT. The full variable domain, in which reference TRBV29-1 and TRBJ1-1 provide the parts outside the CDR3, is SAVISQKPSRDICQRGTSLTIQCQVDSQVTMMFWYRQQPGQSLTLIATANQGSEATYESGFVIDKFPISRPNLTFSTLTVSNMSPEDSSIYLCSVVTGQDTEAFFGQGTRLTVV.

This clone was detected a few times. The chain employs TRBV7-2 and TRBJ2-2, with D maybe TRBD2 (6 bases). The CDR3 has 16 amino acids. The ends were cut back, 3 bases at V and 4 bases at J, with 15 bases in the middle. Germline values: CDR1 SGHTA, CDR2 FQGNSA. The CDR3, as DNA: TGTGCCAGCAGCTTTACGGGAGTGGGGCGCACCGGGGAGCTGTTTTTT. Its translation: CASSFTGVGRTGELFF.

The chain couples TRBV5-4 to TRBJ2-1, with D uncertain. CDR3 length: 15 residues. Trimming removed 1 base at V and 4 bases at J, with 12 bases between. CDR1 is SGHNT, CDR2 YYREEE, per germline (reference sequence). In nucleotides, the CDR3 is TGTGCCAGCAGCTTGACGGCTACGGCGTACAATGAGCAGTTCTTC. It specifies CASSLTATAYNEQFF.

This clone was detected only a few times. The V gene is TRBV21-1, the J gene TRBJ2-1; the table's TRBD2 call for D was not verified on the DNA. TRBV21-1 is noted as a pseudogene. This CDR3 region has 18 residues. This CDR3 is CARVFSGRCSWGRNEQFF. In nucleotides, the CDR3 is TGTGCCAGGGTATTTAGCGGGAGGTGTTCATGGGGGAGGAATGAGCAGTTCTTC.

The rearrangement joins TRBV7-9 to TRBJ2-7; D possibly corresponds to TRBD2 (6 bases). Germline V gene lookup returns CDR1 SEHNR and CDR2 FQNEAQ (reference sequence). V was shortened by 5 bases and J by 4 bases, with 18 bases between the two germline ends. The CDR3 runs to 15 residues. DNA of the CDR3: TGTGCCAGCAGCCCCCGACTAGAACGGCCATACGAGCAGTACTTC. It specifies CASSPRLERPYEQYF. The full variable domain, completed using reference TRBV7-9 and TRBJ2-7, is DTGVSQNPRHKITKRGQNVTFRCDPISEHNRLYWYRQTLGQGPEFLTYFQNEAQLEKSRLLSDRFSAERPKGSFSTLEIQRTEQGDSAMYLCASSPRLERPYEQYFGPGTRLTVT.

This clone was seen only once. V and J are TRBV19 and TRBJ1-1; 7 nucleotides agree with TRBD1. Germline V gene sequence: CDR1 LNHDA, CDR2 SQIVND (reference sequence). CDR3 size: 16 residues. V trimming: 3 bases; J trimming: 0 bases; junction bases outside the gene matches: 7. CDR3 loop: CASSMARGGVNTEAFF. As DNA, the CDR3 is TGTGCCAGTAGTATGGCCAGAGGGGGCGTGAACACTGAAGCTTTCTTT.

This clone appeared a few times. The rearrangement links TRBV30 to TRBJ1-2, with 9 bases matching TRBD1. V dropped 2 bases and J dropped 1; count of bases not matched to a gene: 2. The CDR3 sequence is 14 residues long. Germline CDR1 GTSNPN, CDR2 SVGIG (reference sequence). The CDR3: CAWSRQGGNYGYTF. The CDR3 coding sequence is TGTGCCTGGAGTCGACAGGGGGGTAACTATGGCTACACCTTC.